This is a list of T cell receptor beta chains from one sample in a study of blood T cells in healthy people across ages. From the 5' RACE reads, TCRdb called clonotypes with MiXCR, one entry per CDR3 protein. The repertoire holds about 690,000 distinct CDR3 sequences, around two fifths seen once, with approximately 31% in the top ten. Sequenced material: blood. The source is a man older than 75 in good health. Each CDR3 is given with its conserved first and last residue. Fields, in order: clone size, J gene, V gene, D gene, CDR3 DNA, CDR3 protein. D genes are given only for firm matches. Clone size is stated in some rows and not others, as once, few, many or a class when expanded.

clone size: -; J gene: TRBJ2-4; V gene: TRBV4-1; D gene: -; CDR3 DNA: TGCGCCAGCAGCCAACCGGGCTCAAACATTCAGTACTTC; CDR3 protein: CASSQPGSNIQYF
clone size: few; J gene: TRBJ1-4; V gene: TRBV28; D gene: TRBD1; CDR3 DNA: TGTGCCAGCAGCCAAACAGGGGGCGCTGAAAAACTGTTTTTT; CDR3 protein: CASSQTGGAEKLFF
clone size: few; J gene: TRBJ2-5; V gene: TRBV7-2; D gene: -; CDR3 DNA: TGTGCCAGCAGCTCGCCTACTGCGGAGACCCAGTACTTC; CDR3 protein: CASSSPTAETQYF
clone size: few; J gene: TRBJ1-6; V gene: TRBV4-3; D gene: TRBD1; CDR3 DNA: TGCGCCAGCAGCCAAGAAGCTGGGGCAGGGGGGTCCTATAATTCACCCCTCCACTTT; CDR3 protein: CASSQEAGAGGSYNSPLHF
clone size: few; J gene: TRBJ2-5; V gene: TRBV20-1; D gene: TRBD1; CDR3 DNA: TGCAGTGCTAGAGATCGCTGGGACAGGGGGTTAGGAGAGACCCAGTACTTC; CDR3 protein: CSARDRWDRGLGETQYF
clone size: few; J gene: TRBJ1-1; V gene: TRBV20-1; D gene: TRBD1; CDR3 DNA: TGCAGTGCTAGTACGGGACAGGGGAACACTGAAGCTTTCTTT; CDR3 protein: CSASTGQGNTEAFF
clone size: -; J gene: TRBJ2-3; V gene: TRBV7-7; D gene: TRBD1; CDR3 DNA: TGTGCCAGCAGCTTGAGGGGGCGCGGAGATACGCAGTATTTT; CDR3 protein: CASSLRGRGDTQYF
clone size: -; J gene: TRBJ1-2; V gene: TRBV29-1; D gene: -; CDR3 DNA: TGCAGCGTTGCGTTTGGGAATGGCTACACCTTC; CDR3 protein: CSVAFGNGYTF
clone size: -; J gene: TRBJ1-1; V gene: TRBV7-2; D gene: TRBD1; CDR3 DNA: TGTGCCAGCACCCAACAGGGGTACACTGAAGCTTTCTTT; CDR3 protein: CASTQQGYTEAFF
clone size: -; J gene: TRBJ2-2; V gene: TRBV9; D gene: -; CDR3 DNA: TGTGCCAGCAGCGTAGCTGTATTGGGGGTTCGCTCCGGGGAGCTGTTTTTT; CDR3 protein: CASSVAVLGVRSGELFF
clone size: -; J gene: TRBJ2-1; V gene: TRBV20-1; D gene: TRBD2; CDR3 DNA: TGCAGTGCCAGCGCCGTGGGACTAGCGGGGGACAATGAGCAGTTCTTC; CDR3 protein: CSASAVGLAGDNEQFF
clone size: many; J gene: TRBJ1-6; V gene: TRBV7-2; D gene: -; CDR3 DNA: TGTGCCAGCAGACCTAACGAGGGTGTTAATTCACCCCTCCACTTT; CDR3 protein: CASRPNEGVNSPLHF
clone size: -; J gene: TRBJ1-4; V gene: TRBV11-2; D gene: -; CDR3 DNA: TGTGCCAGCAGCTTTAACCGGATAGGCGAAAAACTGTTTTTT; CDR3 protein: CASSFNRIGEKLFF
clone size: -; J gene: TRBJ2-5; V gene: TRBV5-1; D gene: TRBD1; CDR3 DNA: TGCGCCAGCTCCTTGGGACAGGGACACGAGACCCAGTACTTC; CDR3 protein: CASSLGQGHETQYF
clone size: few; J gene: TRBJ2-1; V gene: TRBV12-3/TRBV12-4; D gene: TRBD2; CDR3 DNA: TGTGCCAGCAGTTTTGGACTAGCGGGAGGCAATGAGCAGTTCTTC; CDR3 protein: CASSFGLAGGNEQFF